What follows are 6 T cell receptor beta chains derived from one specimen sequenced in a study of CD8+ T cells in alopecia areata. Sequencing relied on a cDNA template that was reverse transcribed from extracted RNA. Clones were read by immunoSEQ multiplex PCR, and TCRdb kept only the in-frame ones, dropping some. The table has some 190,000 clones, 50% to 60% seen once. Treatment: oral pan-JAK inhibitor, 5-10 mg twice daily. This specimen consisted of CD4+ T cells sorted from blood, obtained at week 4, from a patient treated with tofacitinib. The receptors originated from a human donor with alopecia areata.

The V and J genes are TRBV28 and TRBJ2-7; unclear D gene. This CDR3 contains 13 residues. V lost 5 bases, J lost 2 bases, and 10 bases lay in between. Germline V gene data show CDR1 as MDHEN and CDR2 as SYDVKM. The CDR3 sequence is CASSRPSPYEQYF. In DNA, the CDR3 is TGTGCCAGCAGTCGCCCCTCCCCCTACGAGCAGTACTTC. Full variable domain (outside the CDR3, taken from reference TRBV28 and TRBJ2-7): DVKVTQSSRYLVKRTGEKVFLECVQDMDHENMFWYRQDPGLGLRLIYFSYDVKMKEKGDIPEGYSVSREKKERFSLILESASTNQTSMYLCASSRPSPYEQYFGPGTRLTVT.

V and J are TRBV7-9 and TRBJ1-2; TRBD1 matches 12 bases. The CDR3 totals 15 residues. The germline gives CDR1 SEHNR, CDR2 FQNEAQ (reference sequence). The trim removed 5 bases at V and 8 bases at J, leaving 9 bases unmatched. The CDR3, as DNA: TGTGCCAGCAGCGAGCCGGGACAGGGGGCTGCCGGCTACACCTTC. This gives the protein CASSEPGQGAAGYTF.

CDR3 residues: CSAEKSSYNEQFF. The CDR3, as DNA: TGCAGCGCCGAGAAGAGCTCCTACAATGAGCAGTTCTTC. The V call is TRBV29-1, the J call TRBJ2-1; D is uncertain. Per the germline V gene, CDR1 is SQVTM and CDR2 is ANQGSEA. This CDR3 comprises 13 residues. V gave up 7 bases and J gave up 0 bases, with 10 bases separating them.

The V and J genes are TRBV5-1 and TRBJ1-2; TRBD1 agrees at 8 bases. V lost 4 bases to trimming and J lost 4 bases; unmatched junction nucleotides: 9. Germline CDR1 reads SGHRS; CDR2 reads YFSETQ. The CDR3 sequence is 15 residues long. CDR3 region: CASSEAGGGGYGYTF. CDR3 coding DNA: TGCGCCAGCAGCGAGGCAGGGGGCGGCGGCTATGGCTACACCTTC.

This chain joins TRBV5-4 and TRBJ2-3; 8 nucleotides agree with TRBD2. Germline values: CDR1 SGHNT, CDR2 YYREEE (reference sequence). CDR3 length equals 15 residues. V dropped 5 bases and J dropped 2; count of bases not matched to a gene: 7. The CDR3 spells CASSIAGTITDTQYF. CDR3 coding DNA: TGTGCCAGCAGTATAGCGGGAACGATCACAGATACGCAGTATTTT.

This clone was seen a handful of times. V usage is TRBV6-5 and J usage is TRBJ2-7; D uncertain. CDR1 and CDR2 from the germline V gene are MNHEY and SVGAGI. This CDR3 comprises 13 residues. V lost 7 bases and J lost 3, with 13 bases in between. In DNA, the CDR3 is TGTGCCAGCAAGATGCACGGTAACTACGAGCAGTACTTC. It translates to CASKMHGNYEQYF.